The next 24 T cell receptor beta chains were all read from a single sample in a study of control samples from healthy donors and cancer patients. The protocol was immunoSEQ multiplex PCR, while the TCRdb copy is restricted to in-frame clones and leaves out a portion. Of 150,000 to 200,000 clones in the sample, around 87% are singletons; the top ten hold around 1.4%. The material sequenced was blood. The origin of the receptors is a woman aged 45-59 years in good health.

This chain uses TRBV28 with TRBJ1-1, with D tentatively TRBD1 (5 bases). Germline values: CDR1 MDHEN, CDR2 SYDVKM. This CDR3 is 11 amino acids long. V was trimmed by 10 bases and J by 11 bases, leaving 17 bases between them. The CDR3 loop is CATHEGYRAFF. CDR3 nucleotide sequence: TGTGCCACGCACGAGGGATACAGGGCTTTCTTT.

In its sample, this clone was seen a few times. The J gene is TRBJ1-5, the V gene TRBV2, with D possibly TRBD1 on 6 matching bases. Germline CDR1 SNHLY, CDR2 FYNNEI. CDR3 length: 14 amino acids. V was shortened by 5 bases and J by 4 bases, with 12 bases between the two germline ends. CDR3 coding DNA: TGTGCCAGCAGTCGACTCGACAGGAATCAGCCCCAGCATTTT. It specifies CASSRLDRNQPQHF.

Only one count was recorded for this clone. J is TRBJ2-7 and V is TRBV9; D tentatively reads TRBD1 or TRBD2 (5 bases each). CDR1 is SGDLS, CDR2 YYNGEE, per germline. Trimming shortened V by 0 bases and J by 6 bases, and 7 bases separated the two germline ends. The CDR3 consists of 12 residues. The CDR3 DNA reads as TGTGCCAGCAGCGTAGGAGGGGCCGAGCAGTACTTC. This translates into CASSVGGAEQYF.

The V call is TRBV5-6, the J call TRBJ1-5, with a weak D call TRBD1 (5 bases). This CDR3 comprises 15 residues. Germline-derived CDR1 and CDR2 are SGHDT and YYEEEE. V shed 4 bases and J shed 10 bases, with 21 bases lying between them. CDR3 nucleotides: TGTGCCAGCAGCGACGCGACAGCCGCGTTCCGACCCCAGCATTTT. Amino acids: CASSDATAAFRPQHF.

This clone came up a few times. This rearrangement joins TRBV3-1 (or the pseudogene TRBV3-2) to TRBJ2-1; a weak D match, TRBD1 (6 bases). Germline V gives CDR1 LGHDT, CDR2 YNNKEL (reference sequence). Trimming removed 3 bases from V and 7 bases from J, with 10 bases in between. The CDR3 spans 13 residues. The CDR3 sequence: CASSQQGGNEQFF. The CDR3 nucleotides read TGTGCCAGCAGCCAGCAAGGGGGTAATGAGCAGTTCTTC.

The V call is TRBV28, the J call TRBJ1-5, with D possibly TRBD1 on 5 matching bases. Trimming pared 2 bases from V and 4 bases from J, leaving 9 bases between. This CDR3 has 14 residues. Germline V gene sequence: CDR1 MDHEN, CDR2 SYDVKM. CDR3 coding DNA: TGTGCCAGCAGTTTAGGGACGGGAAATCAGCCCCAGCATTTT. As protein: CASSLGTGNQPQHF.

CDR3 residues: CASSLGARQGWNTIYF. The CDR3 DNA is TGTGCCAGCAGCTTGGGGGCCCGACAGGGGTGGAACACCATATATTTT. The chain uses TRBV5-6 and TRBJ1-3, with 8 bases matching TRBD1. The CDR3 runs 16 residues. Germline V CDR1 and CDR2: SGHDT, YYEEEE. Losses at the gene ends were 0 bases for V and 7 bases for J; bases not matched to a gene: 9.

The gene calls are TRBV18 and TRBJ2-5, with D perhaps being TRBD1 or TRBD2 (5 bases each). The germline gives CDR1 KGHSH, CDR2 LQKENI. This CDR3 has 15 residues. V was trimmed by 3 bases and J by 2 bases, leaving 13 bases between them. The CDR3 here is CASSPGTASQETQYF. CDR3 DNA sequence: TGTGCCAGCTCACCGGGGACCGCTAGTCAAGAGACCCAGTACTTC.

The gene calls are TRBV7-2 and TRBJ1-1; D remains ambiguous. Germline CDR1 reads SGHTA; CDR2 reads FQGNSA. Trimming took 2 bases from V and 4 from J, leaving 14 bases between them. The CDR3 totals 15 residues. The CDR3 DNA sequence: TGTGCCAGCAGCTTAAATCGTGGTGGTGCCACTGAAGCTTTCTTT. Residues: CASSLNRGGATEAFF.

This chain joins TRBV4-3 and TRBJ2-2, with D possibly TRBD2 on 6 matching bases. The V gene lost 0 bases and the J gene lost 6 bases, with 11 bases spanning the gap. This CDR3 has 15 amino acids. Germline CDR1 reads LGHNA; CDR2 reads YSLEER. CDR3 bases: TGCGCCAGCAGCCAAGAGTGGAGGGTTGCCGGGGAGCTGTTTTTT. This codes for CASSQEWRVAGELFF.

The genes are TRBV28 and TRBJ1-5; 10 bases fit TRBD1. This CDR3 has 14 residues. The V and J ends lost 8 bases and 7 bases, in that order; junction bases with no gene match: 8. Germline CDR1 reads MDHEN; CDR2 reads SYDVKM. The CDR3 here is CASWDRGAEQPQHF. DNA of the CDR3: TGTGCCAGCTGGGACAGGGGAGCCGAGCAGCCCCAGCATTTT.

The chain couples TRBV9 to TRBJ2-3; 7 nucleotides agree with TRBD2. The germline CDR1 and CDR2 sequences are SGDLS and YYNGEE. The CDR3 has 14 amino acids. J gave up 4 bases and V 2 bases, and 4 bases lay outside the gene matches. The CDR3 bases are TGTGCCAGCAGCGTCAAGGGAGGGGCAGATACGCAGTATTTT. Protein product: CASSVKGGADTQYF.

The rearrangement joins TRBV19 to TRBJ2-7, with D hard to call. The CDR3 covers 13 residues. Germline V CDR1 and CDR2: LNHDA, SQIVND (reference sequence). V was pared by 4 bases and J by 6 bases, with 13 bases between. CDR3 nucleotides: TGTGCCAGTAGTAGGCAGCGTTCTGGCGAGCAGTACTTC. Its translation is CASSRQRSGEQYF.

The rearrangement joins TRBV9 to TRBJ2-7, with TRBD2 identical over 9 bases. Trimming cost V 0 bases and J 3 bases; bases outside gene matches: 7. Germline V lookup: CDR1 SGDLS, CDR2 YYNGEE. The length of the CDR3 is 16 residues. CDR3 DNA: TGTGCCAGCAGCGTAGGGGCCTTAGCGGGAGTCTACGAGCAGTACTTC. It specifies CASSVGALAGVYEQYF.

V and J are TRBV7-9 and TRBJ1-5, with TRBD1 matching over 9 bases. The CDR3 covers 15 residues. Germline CDR1 reads SEHNR; CDR2 reads FQNEAQ (reference sequence). After removal of 3 bases from V and 5 bases from J, the junction contained 5 bases not matched to a gene. CDR3 coding DNA: TGTGCCAGCAGCTTGGGACAGGGCCCACATCAGCCCCAGCATTTT. Its translation: CASSLGQGPHQPQHF.

This sequence joins TRBV6-5 and TRBJ2-7, with D possibly matching TRBD1 (6 bases). This CDR3 has 15 amino acids. V was trimmed by 6 bases and J by 2 bases, leaving 17 bases between them. Germline V lookup: CDR1 MNHEY, CDR2 SVGAGI. The CDR3: CASSRNREATYEQYF. As DNA, the CDR3 is TGTGCCAGCAGCCGTAACAGGGAAGCGACCTACGAGCAGTACTTC.

Only one count was recorded for this clone. V gene TRBV5-1 combines with J gene TRBJ2-7, with TRBD2 identical over 7 bases. CDR1 is SGHRS and CDR2 is YFSETQ in the germline V gene. This CDR3 has 13 amino acids. Trimming removed 7 bases from V and 0 bases from J; junction bases left unmatched: 4. The CDR3 is CASGGEDSYEQYF. The CDR3 bases are TGCGCCAGCGGGGGGGAAGACTCCTACGAGCAGTACTTC.

As regards this clone: At one boundary the junction diverges from the germline segment, which might be a read error. This chain joins TRBV28 and TRBJ1-2, with D maybe TRBD1 (5 bases). Germline V gene lookup returns CDR1 MDHEN and CDR2 SYDVKM. This CDR3 has 14 residues. Written as DNA, the CDR3 is TGTGCCAGCAGTTCGCCCGGGACCTTCTATGGCCACACCTTC. Translation: CASSSPGTFYGHTF.

J is TRBJ2-7 and V is TRBV7-9; 9 bases fit TRBD2. This CDR3 is built from 16 residues. CDR1 SEHNR and CDR2 FQNEAQ come from the germline V gene (reference sequence). J lost 6 bases, V lost 2 bases, and 11 bases had no gene match. Written as DNA, the CDR3 is TGTGCCAGCAGCTTAATTCCCGCACTAGCGGGTTCCGAGCAGTACTTC. Protein product: CASSLIPALAGSEQYF.

The chain is built from TRBV29-1 and TRBJ1-5; 8 nucleotides match TRBD1. Germline V gives CDR1 SQVTM, CDR2 ANQGSEA. V shed 6 bases and J 6 bases; nucleotides not matched to a gene: 10. The CDR3 sequence is 14 residues long. DNA for the CDR3: TGCAGCGTAGTACAGGGGGACACAGCTCAGCCCCAGCATTTT. Translation: CSVVQGDTAQPQHF.

The gene calls are TRBV30 and TRBJ2-7; D ambiguous. From germline, CDR1 is GTSNPN and CDR2 SVGIG (reference sequence). The CDR3 is made up of 13 amino acids. Trimming stripped 0 bases from V and 2 bases from J, with 8 bases between. This CDR3 reads CAWSVVGTYEQYF. The CDR3 DNA follows: TGTGCCTGGAGTGTAGTTGGTACCTACGAGCAGTACTTC.

The table lists this clone with a count of one. The chain has TRBV11-2 and TRBJ2-7, with 9 positions matching TRBD2. The ends lost 2 bases at V and 7 bases at J; junction bases unmatched: 18. This CDR3 has 18 residues. From germline, CDR1 is SGHAT and CDR2 FQNNGV. The CDR3 region has the DNA TGTGCCAGCAGCTTAAGGACTATAGCGGGAGAAACGGCGGGGGAGCAGTACTTC. Translation gives CASSLRTIAGETAGEQYF.

The genes are TRBV19 and TRBJ2-7; TRBD2 agrees at 11 bases. Germline V gene lookup returns CDR1 LNHDA and CDR2 SQIVND (reference sequence). Germline trimming cut 4 bases from V and 2 bases from J; bases unmatched to any gene: 4. The CDR3 contains 15 residues. The CDR3 spells CASSTTSGITYEQYF. CDR3 DNA: TGTGCCAGTAGTACGACTAGCGGGATTACCTACGAGCAGTACTTC.

The chain employs TRBV24-1 and TRBJ2-4; D is unresolved. Germline V gene sequence: CDR1 KGHDR, CDR2 SFDVKD. Trimming pared 12 bases from V and 0 bases from J, leaving 11 bases between. This CDR3 has 13 residues. CDR3 nucleotides: TGTGCCCCCCTTTGGATAGCCAAAAACATTCAGTACTTC. Translation gives CAPLWIAKNIQYF.